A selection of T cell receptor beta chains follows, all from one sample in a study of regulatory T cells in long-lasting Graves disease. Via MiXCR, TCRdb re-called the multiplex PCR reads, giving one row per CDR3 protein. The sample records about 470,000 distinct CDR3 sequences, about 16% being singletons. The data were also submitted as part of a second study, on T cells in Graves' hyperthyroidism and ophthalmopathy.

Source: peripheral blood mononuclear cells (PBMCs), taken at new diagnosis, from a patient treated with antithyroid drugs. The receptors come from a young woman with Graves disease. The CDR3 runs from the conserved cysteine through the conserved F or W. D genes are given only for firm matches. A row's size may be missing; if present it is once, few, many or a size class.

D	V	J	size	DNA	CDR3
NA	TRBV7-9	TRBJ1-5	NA	TGTGCCAGCAGCTTTTTAGGACAAAAACAGCCCCAGCATTTT	CASSFLGQKQPQHF
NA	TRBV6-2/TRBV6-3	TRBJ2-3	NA	TGTGCCAGCAGTGAATTGCGTAGCACAGATACGCAGTATTTT	CASSELRSTDTQYF
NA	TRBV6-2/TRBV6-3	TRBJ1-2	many	TGTGCCAGCAGTTACTCGGACTATGGCTACACCTTC	CASSYSDYGYTF
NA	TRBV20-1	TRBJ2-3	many	TGCAGTGTAAAGACAGAGCTAAATTCAGATACGCAGTATTTT	CSVKTELNSDTQYF
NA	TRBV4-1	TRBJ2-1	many	TGCGCCAGCAGCCAAGTCGGAAGCTCCTACAATGAGCAGTTCTTC	CASSQVGSSYNEQFF
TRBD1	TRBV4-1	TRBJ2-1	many	TGCGCCAGCAGTCAAGAGGGGGCCCGGAATGAGCAGTTCTTC	CASSQEGARNEQFF
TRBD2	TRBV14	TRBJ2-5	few	TGTGCCAGCAGCCGCCTACTAGCGGGAGTGGTAGAGACCCAGTACTTC	CASSRLLAGVVETQYF
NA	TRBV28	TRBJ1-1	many	TGTGCCAGCAGGTCGATTTTCGCTGAAGCTTTCTTT	CASRSIFAEAFF
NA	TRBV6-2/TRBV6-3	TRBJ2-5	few	TGTGCCAGCGTATCATCAGTGGGAAAGACCCAGTACTTC	CASVSSVGKTQYF
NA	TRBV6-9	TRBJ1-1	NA	TGTGCCAGCAGTTACTTATTCCGACATACGAACACTGAAGCTTTCTTT	CASSYLFRHTNTEAFF
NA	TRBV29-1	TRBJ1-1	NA	TGCAGCGCCCTGAAAGGGCCAAGAGCTGAAGCTTTCTTT	CSALKGPRAEAFF
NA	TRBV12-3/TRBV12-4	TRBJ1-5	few	TGTGCCAGCAGTCCTCCCTTTGGGTCAGGGGCGGGCAATCAGCCCCAGCATTTT	CASSPPFGSGAGNQPQHF
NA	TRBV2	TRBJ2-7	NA	TGTGCCAGCAGTGTTTCAGGGGACGAGCAGTACTTC	CASSVSGDEQYF
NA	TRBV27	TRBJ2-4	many	TGTGCCAGCAGTTTATCTTGGCAGTGGAACATTCAGTACTTC	CASSLSWQWNIQYF
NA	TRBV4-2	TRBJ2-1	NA	TGTGCCAGCAGCCACGACGCTAGCGACGGTGAGCAGTTCTTC	CASSHDASDGEQFF
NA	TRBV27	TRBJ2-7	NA	TGTGCCTCTGGGAAGCCTGATCTTGAGCAGCACTTC	CASGKPDLEQHF
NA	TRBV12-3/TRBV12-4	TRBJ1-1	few	TGTGCCAGCAGACTCAACCGAAGGGGTGGGACTGAAGCTTTCTTT	CASRLNRRGGTEAFF
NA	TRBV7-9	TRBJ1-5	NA	TGTGCCAGCAGCAAATCCCGAAATCAGCCCCAGCATTTT	CASSKSRNQPQHF
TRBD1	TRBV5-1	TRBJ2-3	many	TGCGCCAGCAGCCCCCCTCGACAGGGCAGCACAGATACGCAGTATTTT	CASSPPRQGSTDTQYF
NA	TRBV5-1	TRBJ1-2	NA	TGCGCCAGCAGCTTGACCAGAGCAAACTATGGCTACACCTTC	CASSLTRANYGYTF
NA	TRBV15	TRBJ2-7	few	TGTGCCACCAGGATGGTCAGCTCCTACGAGCAGTACTTC	CATRMVSSYEQYF
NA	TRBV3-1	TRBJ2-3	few	TGTGCCAGCAAATGGCTCTGCTTGGGGGCAGAGACAGATACGCAGTGTTTT	CASKWLCLGAETDTQCF
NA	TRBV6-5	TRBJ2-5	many	TGTGCCAGCAGTTACTCTGGGGGGCTTCAAGAGACCCAGTACTTC	CASSYSGGLQETQYF
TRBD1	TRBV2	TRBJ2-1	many	TGTGCCAGCAGTGAATTTGGGGGACAGTCCTACAATGAGCAGTTCTTC	CASSEFGGQSYNEQFF
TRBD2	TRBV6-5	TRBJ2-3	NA	TGTGCCAGCAGTTATATGGGTAGGCGGGAGTGGGGCACAGATACGCAGTATTTT	CASSYMGRREWGTDTQYF
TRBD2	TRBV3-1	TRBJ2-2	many	TGTGCCAGCAGCCAAGATAGACTAGCGTCCGGGGAGCTGTTTTTT	CASSQDRLASGELFF
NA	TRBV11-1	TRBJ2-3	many	TGTGCCAGCAGCTCCCCCTCCGGGAACACAGATACGCAGTATTTT	CASSSPSGNTDTQYF
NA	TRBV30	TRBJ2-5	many	TGTGCCTGGAGTGGGGGGGACCAAGAGACCCAGTACTTC	CAWSGGDQETQYF